This is a list of T cell receptor beta chains from one sample in a study of Graves' ophthalmopathy and Graves' hyperthyroidism. TCRdb re-called the multiplex PCR reads through MiXCR, storing one row per CDR3 protein. The sample consists of 1 million to 1.3 million distinct CDR3 sequences, approximately 35% of them appearing once. The sequenced material came from peripheral blood or thyroid tissue (not recorded which). The receptor set was obtained from an adult man with Graves' hyperthyroidism. Each CDR3 is given with its conserved first and last residue. A D gene is named only where the DNA matches it firmly. Clone size, where shown, is once, few, many, or a class for clones that have expanded.

d_gene | abundance | j_gene | v_gene | CDR3aa | CDR3nt
TRBD1 | few | TRBJ1-2 | TRBV12-3/TRBV12-4 | CASRADRWNGYTF | TGTGCCAGCAGGGCGGACAGGTGGAATGGCTACACCTTC
TRBD1 | few | TRBJ2-2 | TRBV5-1 | CASSGQGLYGELFF | TGCGCCAGCTCGGGACAGGGACTGTACGGGGAGCTGTTTTTT
. | few | TRBJ1-1 | TRBV11-2 | CASQQGAAEAFF | TGTGCCAGCCAGCAGGGTGCAGCTGAAGCTTTCTTT
TRBD2 | . | TRBJ2-5 | TRBV11-2 | CASSATGTTKETQYF | TGTGCCAGCAGCGCAACCGGGACTACCAAAGAGACCCAGTACTTC
TRBD1 | many | TRBJ1-2 | TRBV2 | CASSATRDRGLTNYGYTF | TGTGCCAGCAGCGCAACCCGGGACAGGGGCCTAACTAACTATGGCTACACCTTC
. | . | TRBJ1-2 | TRBV11-1 | CAWSGGPFYGYTF | TGTGCCTGGAGTGGTGGGCCCTTTTATGGCTACACCTTC
. | . | TRBJ2-5 | TRBV20-1 | CSAHAQYF | TGCAGTGCCCATGCCCAGTACTTC
. | . | TRBJ1-6 | TRBV7-2 | CASLYSGRGDSPLHF | TGTGCCAGCTTATATTCGGGGAGGGGTGATTCACCCCTCCACTTT
. | few | TRBJ1-5 | TRBV6-5 | CASSFSRGGPRMAQHF | TGTGCCAGCAGTTTTTCTCGGGGTGGGCCTCGTATGGCCCAGCATTTT
. | once | TRBJ2-5 | TRBV10-1 | CASSFGTYPQETQYF | TGCGCCAGCAGTTTTGGAACATATCCCCAAGAGACCCAGTACTTC
. | many | TRBJ2-7 | TRBV29-1 | CSVEDSTYEQYF | TGCAGCGTGGAAGACAGTACCTACGAGCAGTACTTC
. | . | TRBJ2-7 | TRBV7-9 | CASVSGDYEQYF | TGTGCCAGTGTCAGCGGAGACTACGAGCAGTACTTC
TRBD1 | few | TRBJ1-5 | TRBV9 | CASSARQGYGEQPQHF | TGTGCCAGCAGCGCCCGACAGGGTTACGGTGAGCAGCCCCAGCATTTT
TRBD2 | few | TRBJ2-2 | TRBV2 | CACKTSGRFTGELFF | TGTGCCTGCAAGACTAGCGGGAGGTTCACCGGGGAGCTGTTTTTT
. | . | TRBJ2-2 | TRBV6-6 | CASSLVQGRALVGELFF | TGTGCCAGCAGCTTGGTGCAAGGGCGGGCTCTGGTCGGGGAGCTGTTTTTT
. | . | TRBJ1-5 | TRBV20-1 | CSADHSGSNQPQHF | TGCAGTGCTGACCACAGCGGCAGCAATCAGCCCCAGCATTTT
. | once | TRBJ1-5 | TRBV15 | CATSSPTHGAYEPQHF | TGTGCCACCAGCAGCCCAACCCACGGGGCCTACGAGCCCCAGCATTTT
TRBD1 | few | TRBJ2-2 | TRBV14 | CASSQIQGASFGELFF | TGTGCCAGCAGCCAAATCCAGGGGGCGAGCTTTGGGGAGCTGTTTTTT
TRBD1 | . | TRBJ1-2 | TRBV6-5 | CASRGQGARSVYGYTF | TGTGCCAGCAGAGGACAGGGGGCTCGTTCGGTCTATGGCTACACCTTC
. | . | TRBJ1-1 | TRBV9 | CASSQSWGAWGEAFF | TGTGCCAGCAGCCAGTCTTGGGGTGCATGGGGTGAAGCTTTCTTT
. | many | TRBJ1-2 | TRBV11-2 | CASAGPQADYGYTF | TGTGCCAGCGCTGGTCCCCAAGCAGACTATGGCTACACCTTC
. | many | TRBJ1-5 | TRBV20-1 | CSAAPLNGYSNQPQHF | TGCAGTGCCGCCCCGTTGAACGGCTATAGCAATCAGCCCCAGCATTTT
TRBD1 | many | TRBJ1-2 | TRBV11-2 | CASSLGQGNLYGYTF | TGTGCCAGCAGCTTGGGACAGGGGAACCTCTATGGCTACACCTTC
. | . | TRBJ1-5 | TRBV7-3 | CASSLALAGEGPQHF | TGTGCCAGCAGCTTAGCGTTGGCAGGGGAAGGGCCCCAGCATTTT
TRBD2 | few | TRBJ2-5 | TRBV10-3 | CASSYGPASGGAGAQYF | TGTGCCAGCAGTTACGGGCCCGCTAGCGGGGGGGCCGGGGCCCAGTACTTC
TRBD1 | many | TRBJ2-2 | TRBV9 | CASSVGQGASGELFF | TGTGCCAGCAGCGTAGGACAGGGGGCCTCCGGGGAGCTGTTTTTT
TRBD1 | . | TRBJ1-1 | TRBV6-5 | CASRTNRGTNTEAFF | TGTGCCAGCAGGACAAACAGGGGGACGAACACTGAAGCTTTCTTT
. | . | TRBJ2-2 | TRBV5-1 | CACRQSWELFF | TGCGCCTGCCGACAGAGCTGGGAGCTGTTTTTT
TRBD2 | . | TRBJ2-5 | TRBV20-1 | CSAETGTSISQYF | TGCAGTGCAGAAACCGGGACTAGCATTTCCCAGTACTTC
TRBD1 | . | TRBJ1-6 | TRBV10-2 | CASRPGQGLGSPLHF | TGCGCCAGCAGACCAGGACAGGGGCTAGGGTCACCCCTCCACTTT
. | many | TRBJ2-7 | TRBV7-9 | CASSLDRGVVEQYF | TGTGCCAGCAGCCTCGACCGCGGCGTAGTCGAGCAGTACTTC
TRBD1 | . | TRBJ1-1 | TRBV7-6 | CASSRQGNTGDLNTEAFF | TGTGCCAGCAGCCGACAGGGGAACACCGGGGACTTGAACACTGAAGCTTTCTTT
. | many | TRBJ2-7 | TRBV5-1 | CASSLVATDYEQYF | TGCGCCAGCAGCTTGGTGGCCACCGATTACGAGCAGTACTTC
TRBD1 | few | TRBJ2-7 | TRBV10-2 | CASSGRDRGSYEQYF | TGTGCCAGCAGCGGCCGGGACAGGGGTTCCTACGAGCAGTACTTC
TRBD2 | many | TRBJ2-7 | TRBV20-1 | CSASGTSAYEQYF | TGCAGTGCCTCCGGGACTAGCGCTTACGAGCAGTACTTC
. | once | TRBJ1-2 | TRBV29-1 | CSVASRVGYTF | TGCAGCGTTGCGAGCCGGGTCGGCTACACCTTC
TRBD1 | . | TRBJ2-7 | TRBV25-1 | CASVVTPGQGSYEQYF | TGTGCCAGCGTTGTAACCCCGGGACAGGGCTCCTACGAGCAGTACTTC
TRBD1 | . | TRBJ2-5 | TRBV20-1 | CSAIPDRGYQPQYF | TGCAGTGCTATCCCGGACAGGGGATATCAGCCCCAGTACTTC
. | once | TRBJ2-5 | TRBV29-1 | CGVEEGLQETQYF | TGCGGCGTTGAGGAGGGATTGCAAGAGACCCAGTACTTC
TRBD1 | . | TRBJ2-7 | TRBV5-1 | CASSPGTEVGEQYF | TGCGCCAGCAGCCCCGGGACAGAGGTCGGAGAGCAGTACTTC
TRBD1 | many | TRBJ1-2 | TRBV7-2 | CASSSGQAGYTF | TGTGCCAGCAGCTCGGGACAGGCCGGCTACACCTTC
TRBD1 | . | TRBJ2-7 | TRBV20-1 | CSATGQGAAYEQYF | TGCAGTGCTACTGGACAGGGGGCCGCCTACGAGCAGTACTTC
TRBD1 | . | TRBJ1-6 | TRBV20-1 | CSASTGVSPLHF | TGCAGTGCTAGCACAGGGGTATCACCCCTCCACTTT
. | few | TRBJ2-2 | TRBV4-3 | CASSDRTESGELFF | TGCGCCAGCAGCGATAGGACAGAATCCGGGGAGCTGTTTTTT
. | . | TRBJ1-5 | TRBV5-1 | CASSRDGANTALVVLGGQPQHF | TGCGCCAGCAGCAGGGACGGAGCGAACACCGCTCTTGTGGTACTGGGGGGTCAGCCCCAGCATTTT
. | many | TRBJ2-6 | TRBV29-1 | CSVDLGAGANVLTF | TGCAGCGTTGATCTGGGGGCTGGGGCCAACGTCCTGACTTTC
TRBD1 | many | TRBJ1-5 | TRBV4-2 | CASSSLDRGDQPQHF | TGTGCCAGCAGCTCCCTGGACAGGGGGGATCAGCCCCAGCATTTT
. | few | TRBJ2-7 | TRBV5-1 | CASSLAPVGSSYEQYF | TGCGCCAGCAGCTTGGCCCCCGTAGGTAGCTCCTACGAGCAGTACTTC